Presented here are 20 T cell receptor beta chains from one specimen sequenced in a study of spatial heterogeneity in lung cancer (dated by TCRdb to about 2019). In light of the paper, this sample's time point label describes: sample taken at primary tumor resection. Without any cell sorting, TCR sequencing was performed on whole RNA extracted either from tumor and nontumor lung tissue or from cryopreserved PBMC samples. Library preparation used 5' RACE. Instrument used: NextSeq 500. In-frame beta chains were kept once TCRdb had trimmed the public reads at Q25 with fastp and called clones with MiXCR. Rows with a matching CDR3 protein are joined into one entry that keeps the most common DNA and genes. The sample profile shows about 44,000 distinct CDR3 sequences; roughly an eighth of them were found once. The ten largest clones represent about 55% of the sample. Sequencing was performed on PBMCs, taken at surgery. All receptors come from a male donor with early-stage non-small cell lung cancer.

Comment on this clonotype: A much larger clonotype is one base distant, so this may be a read error. The chain carries TRBV20-1 and TRBJ2-3; 8 bases agree with TRBD1. CDR3 length: 14 amino acids. Germline values: CDR1 DFQATT, CDR2 SNEGSKA (reference sequence). V dropped 4 bases and J dropped 1; count of bases not matched to a gene: 4. The CDR3 is CSAKTGEGTDTQYF. CDR3 nucleotides: TGCAGTGCTAAGACAGGGGAGGGCACAGATACGCAGTATTTT.

There are a few counts of this clonotype. J is TRBJ1-1 and V is TRBV7-3; tentatively, D is TRBD1 (6 bases). Germline lookup yields CDR1 SGHTA and CDR2 FQGTGA. Trimming pared 5 bases from V and 5 bases from J, leaving 15 bases between. CDR3 length: 14 amino acids. This CDR3 is CASSTGIRGTEAFF. In DNA, the CDR3 is TGTGCCAGCAGCACAGGGATTCGAGGAACTGAAGCTTTCTTT.

In this sample, this clonotype turned up a few times. The J gene is TRBJ1-1, the V gene TRBV20-1; possibly TRBD1 for D (5 bases). CDR1 is DFQATT and CDR2 is SNEGSKA in the germline V gene (reference sequence). V lost 3 bases and J lost 7, with 12 bases in between. CDR3 length: 12 amino acids. The CDR3 is CSARIDSLEAFF. CDR3 nucleotides: TGCAGTGCTAGGATCGACAGCCTTGAAGCTTTCTTT.

The table lists this clonotype with many counts. The rearrangement links TRBV7-9 to TRBJ2-5, with a possible D match to TRBD2 (6 bases). Germline V gives CDR1 SEHNR, CDR2 FQNEAQ (reference sequence). Between the trimmed V and J ends, which lost 1 base and 7 bases, there was a span of 13 bases. This CDR3 has 14 amino acids. CDR3: CASSLVASAGTQYF. CDR3 in DNA: TGTGCCAGCAGCTTAGTCGCCTCAGCGGGGACCCAGTACTTC. The complete variable domain, with remaining parts taken from reference TRBV7-9 and TRBJ2-5, reads DTGVSQNPRHKITKRGQNVTFRCDPISEHNRLYWYRQTLGQGPEFLTYFQNEAQLEKSRLLSDRFSAERPKGSFSTLEIQRTEQGDSAMYLCASSLVASAGTQYFGPGTRLLVL.

In its sample, this clonotype was seen many times. The J gene is TRBJ1-2, the V gene TRBV7-2; the D gene is possibly TRBD1 (6 bases). CDR1 and CDR2 (germline): SGHTA, FQGNSA. V was clipped by 5 bases and J by 0 bases, with 13 bases between them. The CDR3 has 15 amino acids. CDR3 in DNA: TGTGCCAGCAGCCCCCACCGGACAGCTAACTATGGCTACACCTTC. As protein: CASSPHRTANYGYTF.

This clonotype was seen a few times. This sequence joins TRBV27 and TRBJ2-1; TRBD1 might be the D (5 bases). Trimming took 2 bases from V and 15 from J, leaving 14 bases between them. The CDR3 is made up of 12 amino acids. Germline V gene lookup returns CDR1 MNHEY and CDR2 SMNVEV (reference sequence). The CDR3 nucleotides are TGTGCCAGCAGTTTAAGCCGCAGGGTGATGTTCTTC. Its translation: CASSLSRRVMFF.

Only a few counts were recorded for this clonotype. CDR3 DNA: TGTGCCAGCAGCTTAGCCAGGAGCTCCTACAATGAGCAGTTCTTC. It is translated as CASSLARSSYNEQFF. V gene TRBV7-2 combines with J gene TRBJ2-1; D gene unclear. CDR1 is SGHTA, CDR2 FQGNSA, per germline. This CDR3 spans 15 amino acids. Trimming removed 0 bases from V and 0 bases from J, with 6 bases in between.

This clonotype was recorded at least ten times. CDR3 nucleotide sequence: TGCGCCAGCAGCTTGGTGGGGGGCCGGGAGACCCAGTACTTC. It translates to CASSLVGGRETQYF. This rearrangement joins TRBV5-1 to TRBJ2-5; the D gene could be TRBD1 or TRBD2 (6 bases each). Germline CDR1 is SGHRS and CDR2 is YFSETQ. Trimming stripped 0 bases from V and 5 bases from J, with 11 bases between. The CDR3 has 14 residues. Variable domain in full (rest from reference TRBV5-1 and TRBJ2-5): KAGVTQTPRYLIKTRGQQVTLSCSPISGHRSVSWYQQTPGQGLQFLFEYFSETQRNKGNFPGRFSGRQFSNSRSEMNVSTLELGDSALYLCASSLVGGRETQYFGPGTRLLVL.

The genes are TRBV29-1 and TRBJ2-7, with a tentative D call TRBD2 (5 bases). Germline loops: CDR1 SQVTM, CDR2 ANQGSEA. The CDR3 has 11 residues. V was cut by 4 bases and J by 6 bases, with 10 bases left in between. CDR3 DNA: TGCAGCGTTGTCGCCGGGGTCGAGCAGTACTTC. Its translation is CSVVAGVEQYF.

This sequence joins TRBV12-3 or TRBV12-4 and TRBJ1-2; D ambiguous. Trimming removed 3 bases from V and 4 bases from J, with 6 bases in between. The CDR3 has 12 residues. The CDR3 is CASSLGIYGYTF. The CDR3, as DNA: TGTGCCAGCAGTTTGGGGATCTATGGCTACACCTTC.

The rearrangement joins TRBV28 to TRBJ2-2; D not resolved. Germline CDR1 is MDHEN and CDR2 is SYDVKM. The CDR3 spans 14 residues. Deletions cut 7 bases from V and 4 bases from J, with 13 bases between. The CDR3 here is CASNPLVATGELFF. Here the CDR3 DNA reads TGTGCCAGCAACCCCCTAGTTGCCACCGGGGAGCTGTTTTTT.

This clonotype was seen more than once but under ten times. This chain uses TRBV11-1 with TRBJ1-1, with D perhaps TRBD1 (5 bases). The CDR3 runs to 13 residues. Germline V lookup: CDR1 SGHAT, CDR2 FQDESV (reference sequence). V was shortened by 0 bases and J by 10 bases, with 12 bases between the two germline ends. Here the CDR3 reads CASSLAPRVRAFF. The DNA for the CDR3 is TGTGCCAGCAGCTTAGCCCCCAGGGTTAGAGCTTTCTTT.

The rearrangement uses TRBV10-3 and TRBJ2-5; D may be TRBD2 (5 bases). Germline CDR1 is ENHRY and CDR2 is SYGVKD. CDR3 length equals 13 residues. V lost 5 bases, J lost 5 bases, and 12 bases lay in between. For the CDR3, the DNA is TGTGCCATCAGTACCGACACGGGGGAGACCCAGTACTTC. Its protein is CAISTDTGETQYF.

This clonotype is medium-sized (0.01 to 0.1%) in the sample. The V call is TRBV13, the J call TRBJ2-7; 9 bases align to TRBD1. J lost 4 bases, V lost 5 bases, and 6 bases had no gene match. This CDR3 contains 14 residues. Germline V gives CDR1 PRHDT, CDR2 FYEKMQ (reference sequence). CDR3 DNA sequence: TGTGCCAGCAGCCCTCCGGACAGGGGATACGAGCAGTACTTC. This sequence encodes CASSPPDRGYEQYF.

This chain links TRBV6-6 with TRBJ2-5; no definite D call. Trimming stripped 0 bases from V and 5 bases from J, with 10 bases between. The V gene's germline CDR1 is MNHNY and CDR2 SVGAGI (reference sequence). CDR3 length: 14 amino acids. The chain's CDR3 is CASSYSGGLETQYF. DNA of the CDR3: TGTGCCAGCAGTTACTCGGGTGGGTTGGAGACCCAGTACTTC.

This chain links TRBV9 with TRBJ2-3, with TRBD2 identical over 13 bases. J was trimmed by 1 base and V by 0 bases; bases with no gene match: 2. The CDR3 runs 17 residues. The V gene's germline CDR1 is SGDLS and CDR2 YYNGEE. The CDR3 sequence: CASSVGLAGGGTDTQYF. CDR3 bases: TGTGCCAGCAGCGTAGGACTAGCGGGGGGCGGCACAGATACGCAGTATTTT.

This clonotype was recorded a few times. The rearrangement links TRBV7-2 to TRBJ2-3; D is unresolved. The CDR3 has 13 residues. Per the germline V gene, CDR1 is SGHTA and CDR2 is FQGNSA. V shed 4 bases and J shed 3 bases, with 8 bases lying between them. The CDR3 region is CASSSPMTDTQYF. CDR3 DNA sequence: TGTGCCAGCAGCTCCCCCATGACAGATACGCAGTATTTT. The whole variable domain, filled in from reference TRBV7-2 and TRBJ2-3, reads GAGVSQSPSNKVTEKGKDVELRCDPISGHTALYWYRQSLGQGLEFLIYFQGNSAPDKSGLPSDRFSAERTGGSVSTLTIQRTQQEDSAVYLCASSSPMTDTQYFGPGTRLTVL.

Remarks on this clonotype: Relative to the germline gene, one junction end is altered; a read error may explain this. The chain employs TRBV29-1 and TRBJ2-2, with a possible D match to TRBD1 (5 bases). The CDR3 runs 12 residues. Germline-derived CDR1 and CDR2 are SQVTM and ANQGSEA. The CDR3 DNA follows: TGCAGCGTTGAAGGGGGCACCCGGGAGCTGTTTTTT. Residues: CSVEGGTRELFF.

This clonotype came up a few times. This chain links TRBV28 with TRBJ2-3; 10 bases fit TRBD2. The J segment lost 4 bases and the V segment lost 6 bases, leaving 4 bases of the junction unmatched. Germline values: CDR1 MDHEN, CDR2 SYDVKM. The CDR3 has 14 residues. The CDR3 DNA sequence: TGTGCCAGCAGCCCCAGCGGGGGGGCAGATACGCAGTATTTT. It specifies CASSPSGGADTQYF.

This clonotype was counted between two and nine times. This chain joins TRBV27 and TRBJ2-7, with D possibly being TRBD1 (6 bases). The germline V and J ends were trimmed by 6 bases and 3 bases, with 18 bases remaining between them. The CDR3 totals 15 residues. From germline, CDR1 is MNHEY and CDR2 SMNVEV (reference sequence). The CDR3 coding sequence is TGTGCCAGCAGCATGAGCCCGGGACACCTCTACGAGCAGTACTTC. It is translated as CASSMSPGHLYEQYF.